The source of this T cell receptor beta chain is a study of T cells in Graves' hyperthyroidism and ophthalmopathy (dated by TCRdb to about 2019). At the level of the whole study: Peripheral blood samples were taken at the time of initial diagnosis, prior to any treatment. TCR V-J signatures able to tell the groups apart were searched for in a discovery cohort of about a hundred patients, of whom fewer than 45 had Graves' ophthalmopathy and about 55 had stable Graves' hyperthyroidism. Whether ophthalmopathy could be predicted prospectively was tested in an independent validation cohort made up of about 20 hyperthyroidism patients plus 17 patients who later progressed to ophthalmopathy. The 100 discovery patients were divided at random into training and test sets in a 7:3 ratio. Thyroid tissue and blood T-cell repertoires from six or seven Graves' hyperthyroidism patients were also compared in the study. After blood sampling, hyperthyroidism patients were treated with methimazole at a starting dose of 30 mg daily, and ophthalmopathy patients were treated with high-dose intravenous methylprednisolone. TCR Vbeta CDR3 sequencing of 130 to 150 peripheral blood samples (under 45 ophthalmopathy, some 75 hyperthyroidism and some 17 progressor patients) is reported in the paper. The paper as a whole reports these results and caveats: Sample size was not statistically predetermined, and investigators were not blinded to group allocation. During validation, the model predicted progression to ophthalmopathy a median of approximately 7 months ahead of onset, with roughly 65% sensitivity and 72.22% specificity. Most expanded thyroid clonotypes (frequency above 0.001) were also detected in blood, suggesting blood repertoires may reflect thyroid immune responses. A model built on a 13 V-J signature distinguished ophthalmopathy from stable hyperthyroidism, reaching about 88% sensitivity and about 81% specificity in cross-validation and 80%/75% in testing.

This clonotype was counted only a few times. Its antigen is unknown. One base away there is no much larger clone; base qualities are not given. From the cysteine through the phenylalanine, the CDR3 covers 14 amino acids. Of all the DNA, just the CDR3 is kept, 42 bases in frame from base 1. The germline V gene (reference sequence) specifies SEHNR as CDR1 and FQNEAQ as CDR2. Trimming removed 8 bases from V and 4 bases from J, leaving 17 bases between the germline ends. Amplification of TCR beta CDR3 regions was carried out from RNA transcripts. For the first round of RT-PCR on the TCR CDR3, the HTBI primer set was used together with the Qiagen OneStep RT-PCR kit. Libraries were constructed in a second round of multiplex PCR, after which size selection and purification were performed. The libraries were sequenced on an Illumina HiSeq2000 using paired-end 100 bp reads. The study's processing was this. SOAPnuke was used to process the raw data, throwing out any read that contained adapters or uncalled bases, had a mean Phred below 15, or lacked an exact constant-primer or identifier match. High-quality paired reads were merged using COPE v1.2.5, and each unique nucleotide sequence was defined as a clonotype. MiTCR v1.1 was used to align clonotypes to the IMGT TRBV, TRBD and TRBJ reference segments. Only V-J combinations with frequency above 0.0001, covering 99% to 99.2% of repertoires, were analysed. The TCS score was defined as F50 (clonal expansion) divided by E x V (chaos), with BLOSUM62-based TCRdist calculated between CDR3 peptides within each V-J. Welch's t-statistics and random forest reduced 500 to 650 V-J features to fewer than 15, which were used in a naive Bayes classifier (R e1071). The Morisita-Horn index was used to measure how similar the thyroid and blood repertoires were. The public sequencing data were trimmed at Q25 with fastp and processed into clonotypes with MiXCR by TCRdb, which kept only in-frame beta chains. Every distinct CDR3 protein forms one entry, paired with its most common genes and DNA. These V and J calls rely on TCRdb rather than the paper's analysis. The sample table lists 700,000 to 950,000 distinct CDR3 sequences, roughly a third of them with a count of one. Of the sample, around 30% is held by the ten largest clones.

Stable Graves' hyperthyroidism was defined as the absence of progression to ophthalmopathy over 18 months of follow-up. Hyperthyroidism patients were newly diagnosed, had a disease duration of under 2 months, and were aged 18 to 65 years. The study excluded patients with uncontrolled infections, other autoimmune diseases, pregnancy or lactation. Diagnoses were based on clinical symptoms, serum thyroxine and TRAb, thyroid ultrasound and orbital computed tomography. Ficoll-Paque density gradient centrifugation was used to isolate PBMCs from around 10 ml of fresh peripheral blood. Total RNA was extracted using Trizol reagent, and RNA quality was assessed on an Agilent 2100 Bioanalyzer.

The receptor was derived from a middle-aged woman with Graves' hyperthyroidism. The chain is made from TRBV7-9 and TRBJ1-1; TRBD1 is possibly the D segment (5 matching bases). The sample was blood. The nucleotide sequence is TGTGCCAGCGATGATCAGGGCTCGGGCACTGAAGCTTTCTTT. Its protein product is CASDDQGSGTEAFF.